Listed here are 6 T cell receptor beta chains from one sample, sequenced in a study of identical twins. TCRdb recomputed calls from the 5' RACE reads with MiXCR, one row per CDR3 protein. This table holds about 720,000 distinct CDR3 sequences, approximately 9% found once. These data were likewise used in another study, on yellow fever vaccine responses in identical twins.

The sequenced sample consisted of PBMCs. Receptor source: a woman younger than 35 in good health.

This clonotype was seen a handful of times. The chain's CDR3 is CAISEDSLGETQYF. The CDR3 DNA is TGTGCCATCAGTGAGGACTCCCTCGGGGAGACCCAGTACTTC. The chain links TRBV10-3 to TRBJ2-5; D gene ambiguous. V was clipped by 2 bases and J by 5 bases, with 12 bases between them. The CDR3 sequence is 14 residues long. CDR1 and CDR2 from the germline V gene are ENHRY and SYGVKD.

This clonotype was picked up a small number of times. J is TRBJ2-1 and V is TRBV9, with D unresolved. Per the germline V gene, CDR1 is SGDLS and CDR2 is YYNGEE. Trimming cost V 0 bases and J 6 bases, with 19 bases left between them. The CDR3 sequence is 17 residues long. CDR3 sequence reads: CASSVAVQDGWGNEQFF. As DNA, the CDR3 is TGTGCCAGCAGCGTAGCTGTCCAGGACGGTTGGGGCAATGAGCAGTTCTTC.

This sequence joins TRBV7-2 and TRBJ2-1; the D call may be TRBD1 or TRBD2 (6 bases each). The CDR3 contains 15 residues. Germline V gene lookup returns CDR1 SGHTA and CDR2 FQGNSA. Trimming removed 5 bases at V and 0 bases at J, with 11 bases between. The CDR3 nucleotides read TGTGCCAGCAGCGGGCGGGACAACTCCTACAATGAGCAGTTCTTC. Translation gives CASSGRDNSYNEQFF.

This clonotype has only a few counts. The chain combines TRBV6-1 with TRBJ2-7, with a tentative D call TRBD1 (5 bases). V was pared by 3 bases and J by 3 bases, with 12 bases between. This CDR3 has 14 residues. Looked up from germline, CDR1 is MNHNS and CDR2 is SASEGT. The CDR3 DNA reads TGTGCCAGCAGTGAGGCAGGACACAACTACGAGCAGTACTTC. It encodes CASSEAGHNYEQYF.

The V call is TRBV5-1, the J call TRBJ2-7; weak D call: TRBD1 (5 bases). The V gene's germline CDR1 is SGHRS and CDR2 YFSETQ. V dropped 2 bases and J dropped 2 bases, with 17 bases sitting between them. The CDR3 covers 16 residues. CDR3 DNA sequence: TGCGCCAGCAGCTTAGGTATAGACAGTCCCACCTACGAGCAGTACTTC. Encoded protein: CASSLGIDSPTYEQYF. Complete variable domain (other parts from reference TRBV5-1 and TRBJ2-7): KAGVTQTPRYLIKTRGQQVTLSCSPISGHRSVSWYQQTPGQGLQFLFEYFSETQRNKGNFPGRFSGRQFSNSRSEMNVSTLELGDSALYLCASSLGIDSPTYEQYFGPGTRLTVT.

The chain employs TRBV12-3 or TRBV12-4 and TRBJ2-1; no firm D call. The CDR3 totals 15 residues. V was clipped by 4 bases and J by 3 bases, with 13 bases between them. Here the CDR3 reads CASSSSWRDYNEQFF. In DNA form, the CDR3 reads TGTGCCAGCAGTTCTTCCTGGCGCGACTACAATGAGCAGTTCTTC.